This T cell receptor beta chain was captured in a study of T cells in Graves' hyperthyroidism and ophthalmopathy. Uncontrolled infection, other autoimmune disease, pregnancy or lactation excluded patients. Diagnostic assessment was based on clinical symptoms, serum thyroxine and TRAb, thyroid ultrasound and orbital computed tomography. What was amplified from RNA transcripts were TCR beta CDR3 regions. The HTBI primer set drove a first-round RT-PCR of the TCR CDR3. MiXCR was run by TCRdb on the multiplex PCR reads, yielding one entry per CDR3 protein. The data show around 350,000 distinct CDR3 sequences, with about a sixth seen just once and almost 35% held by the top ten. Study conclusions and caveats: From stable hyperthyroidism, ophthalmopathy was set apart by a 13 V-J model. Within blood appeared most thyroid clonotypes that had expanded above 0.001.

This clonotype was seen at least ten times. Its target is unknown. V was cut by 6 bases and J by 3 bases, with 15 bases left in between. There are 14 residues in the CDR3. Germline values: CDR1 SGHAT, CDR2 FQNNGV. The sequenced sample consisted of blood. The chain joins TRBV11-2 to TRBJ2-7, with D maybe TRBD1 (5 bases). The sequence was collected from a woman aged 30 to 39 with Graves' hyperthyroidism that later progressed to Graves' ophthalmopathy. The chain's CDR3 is CASSPTTENYEQYF. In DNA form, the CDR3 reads TGTGCCAGCAGTCCAACGACAGAGAACTACGAGCAGTACTTC. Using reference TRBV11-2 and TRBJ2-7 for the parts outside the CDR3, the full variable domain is EAGVAQSPRYKIIEKRQSVAFWCNPISGHATLYWYQQILGQGPKLLIQFQNNGVVDDSQLPKDRFSAERLKGVDSTLKIQPAKLEDSAVYLCASSPTTENYEQYFGPGTRLTVT.